Here is one T cell receptor (beta chain) with its context. The antigen is undetermined. An end of the junction does not agree with germline; a read error may underlie this. Germline CDR1 PRHDT, CDR2 FYEKMQ (reference sequence). This CDR3 has 12 amino acids. The sample originates from a study of blood T cells in healthy people across ages. A second PCR, run for roughly 7 to 11 cycles, used a sample-barcoded 5' primer plus a J-beta primer mix. Each CDR3 protein is one row after TCRdb ran MiXCR on the 5' RACE reads. The table has around 1,100,000 distinct CDR3 sequences, more than 30% seen once; the top ten hold about an eighth. Study observations and caveats: It was held that the diversity estimates obtained from one million T cells were underestimates.

This chain links TRBV13 with TRBJ1-5; D not certain. This sequence was found in a man aged 18 to 29 in good health. The material sequenced was blood. In nucleotides, the CDR3 is TGTGCCGGCAGCTTAAAGAATCAGCCCCAGCATTTT. Amino acid sequence: CAGSLKNQPQHF. The whole variable domain, remainder taken from reference TRBV13 and TRBJ1-5, is AAGVIQSPRHLIKEKRETATLKCYPIPRHDTVYWYQQGPGQDPQFLISFYEKMQSDKGSIPDRFSAQQFSDYHSELNMSSLELGDSALYFCAGSLKNQPQHFGDGTRLSIL.